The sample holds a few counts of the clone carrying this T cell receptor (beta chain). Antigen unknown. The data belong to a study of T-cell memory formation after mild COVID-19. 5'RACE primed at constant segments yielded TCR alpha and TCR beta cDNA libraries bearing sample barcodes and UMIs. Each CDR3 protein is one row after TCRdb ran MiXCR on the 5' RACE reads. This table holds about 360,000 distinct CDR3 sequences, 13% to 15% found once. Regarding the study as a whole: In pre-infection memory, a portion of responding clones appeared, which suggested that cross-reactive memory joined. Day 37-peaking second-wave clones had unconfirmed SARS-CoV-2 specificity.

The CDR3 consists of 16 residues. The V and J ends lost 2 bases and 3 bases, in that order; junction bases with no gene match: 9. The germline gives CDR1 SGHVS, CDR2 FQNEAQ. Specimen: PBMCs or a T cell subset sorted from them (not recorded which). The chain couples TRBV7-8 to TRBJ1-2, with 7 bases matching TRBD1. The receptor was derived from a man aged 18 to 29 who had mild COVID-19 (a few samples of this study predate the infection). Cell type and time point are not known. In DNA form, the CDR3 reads TGTGCCAGCAGCTTACGAGGGGGCCTTGGGGACTATGGCTACACCTTC. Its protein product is CASSLRGGLGDYGYTF.